This T cell receptor (beta chain) was found in a study of CD8 T cells in ankylosing spondylitis (dated by TCRdb to 2017 to 2019). Some background on the complete study: To find TCR variants linked to disease, the study profiled T cell receptor beta repertoires in ankylosing spondylitis patients and healthy donors. Samples of peripheral blood were taken, and for ankylosing spondylitis patients, synovial fluid was collected as well. The full study cohort was made up of over 20 ankylosing spondylitis patients and about a hundred healthy donors. General conclusions and limits of the study: A CD8+ phenotype was shown by the disease-linked clones, which were found at relatively low frequencies in peripheral blood. Some of the motif variants had been reported before in the synovial fluid and blood of reactive arthritis patients, a finding that suggests common disease-initiation mechanisms. A TCR beta motif made up of several highly homologous amino acid variants appeared to be characteristic of blood from ankylosing spondylitis patients. The disease-linked clones were reported as significantly enriched in matched synovial fluid samples from ankylosing spondylitis patients.

The CDR1 and CDR2 encoded by the germline V gene are MNHEY and SVGAGI. Trimming removed 8 bases from V and 11 bases from J, leaving 13 bases between the germline ends. The cysteine opens and the phenylalanine closes a CDR3 of 11 amino acids. The read is trimmed to its CDR3 DNA, 33 bases read in frame from base 1. The table lists this clonotype with many counts. No antigen is known for it. Base qualities were left out, and no much larger clone turns up one base away. Sequencing was carried out with an Illumina HiSeq 2500. TCR beta libraries were prepared by quantitative 5'-RACE with molecular barcodes. As for the original processing: Disease-linked TCR variants were identified with a new computational method built on a probabilistic model of VDJ rearrangement. The public reads were reanalyzed by TCRdb: fastp trimming at Q25, MiXCR alignment, in-frame beta chains only. Each CDR3 protein appears once, grouped with its most common genes and DNA. The V and J calls follow TCRdb's processing rather than the paper's. The sample table contains around 490,000 distinct CDR3 sequences; only one count was recorded for roughly 5% of them. The ten largest clones capture under 4.5% of the sample.

The clonotype was recovered from a male donor with ankylosing spondylitis. This chain is built from TRBV6-5 and TRBJ2-1; 7 matching bases give a weak D call of TRBD2. The specimen was blood, either unsorted or a sorted T cell fraction (not recorded which). The CDR3 reads CASRAGAQQFF. The DNA sequence is as follows: TGTGCCAGCCGCGCGGGGGCTCAGCAGTTCTTC.